The rows below give T cell receptor beta chains drawn from one sample of a study of neurological immune-mediated disorders. TCRdb analysed the 5' RACE reads with MiXCR anew, one entry per CDR3 protein. The table lists about 30,000 distinct CDR3 sequences, about 15% of them singletons. Sequencing was carried out using PBMCs. All receptors come from a man aged 70-80 years in good health. Both conserved end residues are part of each CDR3. Fields, in order: V gene, clone size, D gene, J gene, CDR3 DNA, CDR3 protein. The D gene is left open where the match is weak. For some rows the clone size is stated as once, few or many, or as a class when expanded; others skip it.

TRBV7-2	many	TRBD1	TRBJ2-7	TGTGCCAGCAGCCGACAGGGTATCTACGAGCAGTACTTC	CASSRQGIYEQYF
TRBV20-1	few	.	TRBJ2-2	TGCAGTGCTAGGTACCCGGGGAGCGGGGAGCTGTTTTTT	CSARYPGSGELFF
TRBV20-1	many	.	TRBJ1-4	TGCAGTGCTAGAGATTGGTTGGGCGGGACAACTAATGAAAAACTGTTTTTT	CSARDWLGGTTNEKLFF
TRBV18	many	.	TRBJ1-2	TGTGCCAGCTCACCACCGGTGATCAGGGGCTTTAACTATGGCTACACCTTC	CASSPPVIRGFNYGYTF
TRBV11-3	many	.	TRBJ2-1	TGTGCCAGCAGCTTAGTGGGACCCCACAATGAGCAGTTCTTC	CASSLVGPHNEQFF
TRBV7-2	many	.	TRBJ2-5	TGTGCCAGCAGCTTAGCTACGGTGGTGGAGACCCAGTACTTC	CASSLATVVETQYF
TRBV20-1	many	TRBD2	TRBJ2-3	TGCAGTGCTAGAGTCATAGCGGGGGGGCGGTCAGATACGCAGTATTTT	CSARVIAGGRSDTQYF
TRBV5-5	.	.	TRBJ1-1	TGTGCCAGCAACTTGGCTCCTGGGACTGAAGCTTTCTTT	CASNLAPGTEAFF
TRBV28	.	TRBD1	TRBJ1-6	TGTGCCAGCAGTATGGACAGGGGGATAGGAAATTCACCCCTCCACTTT	CASSMDRGIGNSPLHF
TRBV11-2	many	.	TRBJ1-1	TGTGCCAGCAGCTTAGGGCAGAACACTGAAGCTTTCTTT	CASSLGQNTEAFF
TRBV7-2	many	.	TRBJ2-7	TGTGCCAGCAGCACCCCCGGGGGAGGGGGTACCTACGAGCAGTACTTC	CASSTPGGGGTYEQYF
TRBV15	many	TRBD1	TRBJ1-1	TGTGCCACCAGCAGAGGGACAGGGGCTGAAGCTTTCTTT	CATSRGTGAEAFF
TRBV12-3/TRBV12-4	many	TRBD2	TRBJ2-4	TGTGCCAGCAGTCCCGGGGAGGGAGCGGGCCTAGCCAAAAACATTCAGTACTTC	CASSPGEGAGLAKNIQYF
TRBV6-1	many	.	TRBJ1-6	TGTGCCAGCAGTGAAGGAGGGGGGGCGGTGACACCCCTCCACTTT	CASSEGGGAVTPLHF
TRBV15	many	.	TRBJ1-3	TGTGCCACCAGCAGAGATAGGGCCTCTGGAAACACCATATATTTT	CATSRDRASGNTIYF
TRBV11-2	many	.	TRBJ2-5	TGTGCCAGCAGCACAGGGACTACCGACCAAGAGACCCAGTACTTC	CASSTGTTDQETQYF
TRBV7-6	many	TRBD1	TRBJ1-2	TGTGCCAGCAGCTTTGGACAGGGGGTTGGCTACACCTTC	CASSFGQGVGYTF
TRBV29-1	many	.	TRBJ2-1	TGCAGCGTTGAAGATAGTACAGGGAGCTCCTACAATGAGCAGTTCTTC	CSVEDSTGSSYNEQFF
TRBV13	many	.	TRBJ2-3	TGTGCCAGCAGCCTAAAGAAGGGGGGGCTGGATACGCAGTATTTT	CASSLKKGGLDTQYF
TRBV3-1	many	.	TRBJ2-1	TGTGCCAGCAGCCAAGTGATCGGCGTGGGGCAGTTCTTC	CASSQVIGVGQFF
TRBV20-1	many	TRBD1	TRBJ2-3	TGCAGTGCTACGCACAGGGGGCGCACAGATACGCAGTATTTT	CSATHRGRTDTQYF
TRBV5-5	many	.	TRBJ1-1	TGTGCCAGCAGCTTGGCCCCAGGGGTAGGCTCTGGTACTGAAGCTTTCTTT	CASSLAPGVGSGTEAFF
TRBV29-1	many	TRBD2	TRBJ2-1	TGCAGCGTTGAGGGGAGACTAGCGGGCTCCTACAATGAGCAGTTCTTC	CSVEGRLAGSYNEQFF
TRBV28	many	.	TRBJ2-3	TGTGCCAGCAGTTTAATTCGTGGTACGCAGTATTTT	CASSLIRGTQYF
TRBV9	many	.	TRBJ1-6	TGTGCCAGCAGCGCATCCGGACAGATACGTTCACCCCTCCACTTT	CASSASGQIRSPLHF
TRBV5-1	many	TRBD1	TRBJ2-7	TGCGCCAGCAGCTTGTTTTCGAGACAGGGCGGCGAGCAGTACTTC	CASSLFSRQGGEQYF
TRBV15	many	.	TRBJ1-1	TGTGCCACCAGCCCTAAAGGGCCAGGGGCTTTCTTT	CATSPKGPGAFF
TRBV4-3	many	TRBD1	TRBJ1-1	TGCGCCAGCAGCCAAGATAAGGGGGCGTTGACTGAAGCTTTCTTT	CASSQDKGALTEAFF
TRBV5-1	.	.	TRBJ1-1	TGCGCCAGCAGACAAGGAGAGGACACTGACGCTTTCTTT	CASRQGEDTDAFF
TRBV7-2	.	.	TRBJ1-2	TGTGCCAGCAGCTTAGCTGGGAATGGGGCCTATGGCTACACCTTC	CASSLAGNGAYGYTF
TRBV6-2/TRBV6-3	many	.	TRBJ2-1	TGTGCCAGCAGTTACGAGGGGCCCTACAATGAGCAGTTCTTC	CASSYEGPYNEQFF
TRBV28	many	.	TRBJ2-7	TGTGCCAGCAGTTTATCATGGGGGTTCGAGCAGTACTTC	CASSLSWGFEQYF
TRBV6-2/TRBV6-3	many	.	TRBJ1-2	TGTGCCAGCAGATTTACAGGGTCGAGTGGCTACACCTTC	CASRFTGSSGYTF
TRBV4-2	many	TRBD2	TRBJ2-1	TGTGCCAGCAGCCCCCAGCGGGGAAGATACAATGAGCAGTTCTTC	CASSPQRGRYNEQFF
TRBV5-1	many	TRBD1	TRBJ1-2	TGCGCCAGCAGCTTCGGGACAGAATTTTTTAACTATGGCTACACCTTC	CASSFGTEFFNYGYTF
TRBV7-9	many	.	TRBJ1-4	TGTGCCAGCAGCTTACAACAGGGACTAGAAAAACTGTTTTTT	CASSLQQGLEKLFF
TRBV10-3	many	.	TRBJ2-7	TGTGCCATCAGTGATTCGGCAGGGGCGTACGAGCAGTACTTC	CAISDSAGAYEQYF
TRBV9	.	TRBD1	TRBJ1-6	TGTGCCAGCAGCGTAGACGGACAGGGGGGGAATTCACCCCTCCACTTT	CASSVDGQGGNSPLHF
TRBV29-1	.	.	TRBJ1-1	TGCAGCGTTGATGTTGGTGTCTCTGAAGCTTTCTTT	CSVDVGVSEAFF
TRBV10-2	many	TRBD1	TRBJ2-2	TGCGCCACACAACTAGGACAGGTCCCCGGGGAGCTGTTTTTT	CATQLGQVPGELFF
TRBV5-1	.	.	TRBJ2-7	TGCGCCAGCAGCGAAGGACATGTCCTCGAGCAGTACTTC	CASSEGHVLEQYF
TRBV11-2	many	.	TRBJ2-7	TGTGCCAGCAGCCAAGGAGGGGCGGGTGAGCAGTACTTC	CASSQGGAGEQYF
TRBV7-3	many	TRBD2	TRBJ2-3	TGTGCCAGCAGCTTGACTAGCGGCGGGAGGGATACGCAGTATTTT	CASSLTSGGRDTQYF
TRBV6-5	many	TRBD1	TRBJ1-2	TGTGCCAGCAGTTACTCGAAGGACAGGGGGTATGGCTACACCTTC	CASSYSKDRGYGYTF
TRBV3-1	many	TRBD1	TRBJ2-7	TGTGCCAGCAGCCCTCGACAGGGGGCCTACGAGCAGTACTTC	CASSPRQGAYEQYF
TRBV29-1	many	TRBD1	TRBJ2-5	TGCAGCGTTGTAGACAGGGGGCAGGAGACCCAGTACTTC	CSVVDRGQETQYF
TRBV5-1	few	TRBD1	TRBJ2-4	TGCGCCAGCAGCCCAGGGGGACAGCAAAACATTCAGTACTTC	CASSPGGQQNIQYF
TRBV3-1	.	.	TRBJ1-1	TGTGCCAGCAGCCAGCCGGGGAACACTGAAGCTTTCTTT	CASSQPGNTEAFF